These 9 T cell receptor beta chains share one sample of origin, sequenced in a study of T cell changes during pregnancy in multiple sclerosis. This table comes from immunoSEQ multiplex PCR, and its TCRdb copy is limited to in-frame clones, with some not included. The profile shows about 89,000 clones, roughly nine tenths of them singletons. The material was peripheral blood, obtained after pregnancy. The receptors come from a female donor in good health, enrolled as a control in a pregnancy study.

This sequence joins TRBV5-4 and TRBJ2-1, with D perhaps matching TRBD2 (5 bases). V lost 4 bases and J lost 3, with 17 bases in between. The CDR3 sequence is 16 residues long. Germline V gives CDR1 SGHNT, CDR2 YYREEE (reference sequence). The CDR3 sequence: CASSPSGGFGYNEQFF. The CDR3 nucleotides are TGTGCCAGCAGCCCGAGCGGCGGGTTCGGCTACAATGAGCAGTTCTTC. The full variable domain, completed using reference TRBV5-4 and TRBJ2-1, is ETGVTQSPTHLIKTRGQQVTLRCSSQSGHNTVSWYQQALGQGPQFIFQYYREEENGRGNFPPRFSGLQFPNYSSELNVNALELDDSALYLCASSPSGGFGYNEQFFGPGTRLTVL.

The chain couples TRBV7-8 to TRBJ1-5; no reliable D call. Germline CDR1 SGHVS, CDR2 FQNEAQ. The CDR3 has 13 amino acids. Between the trimmed V and J ends, which lost 5 bases and 7 bases, there was a span of 12 bases. In DNA form, the CDR3 reads TGTGCCAGCAGCCTGTACTTGCGCCAGCCCCAGCATTTT. The encoded protein is CASSLYLRQPQHF.

The CDR3 DNA is TGTGCCAGCAGCTTAGCTGGACTAGAGGAGACCCAGTACTTC. Translating it yields CASSLAGLEETQYF. V and J are TRBV7-9 and TRBJ2-5, with TRBD2 matching over 7 bases. V trimming: 0 bases; J trimming: 5 bases; junction bases outside the gene matches: 3. The CDR3 has 14 residues. The germline gives CDR1 SEHNR, CDR2 FQNEAQ (reference sequence). The full variable domain, completed using reference TRBV7-9 and TRBJ2-5, is DTGVSQNPRHKITKRGQNVTFRCDPISEHNRLYWYRQTLGQGPEFLTYFQNEAQLEKSRLLSDRFSAERPKGSFSTLEIQRTEQGDSAMYLCASSLAGLEETQYFGPGTRLLVL.

V is TRBV29-1 and J is TRBJ2-7; a weak D match, TRBD1 (6 bases). The V gene's germline CDR1 is SQVTM and CDR2 ANQGSEA. Trimming removed 6 bases from V and 0 bases from J, with 15 bases in between. The CDR3 has 14 residues. The CDR3 coding sequence is TGCAGCGTGTGGGGGCAGGGGCCCTCCTACGAGCAGTACTTC. Translated: CSVWGQGPSYEQYF.

CDR3: CASSFAGGPGNTIYF. CDR3 bases: TGTGCCAGCAGCTTCGCCGGGGGACCCGGAAACACCATATATTTT. This chain uses TRBV7-9 with TRBJ1-3; a weak D match, TRBD1 (5 bases). The length of the CDR3 is 15 residues. V was pared by 3 bases and J by 4 bases, with 13 bases between. CDR1 and CDR2 (germline): SEHNR, FQNEAQ (reference sequence).

The rearrangement uses TRBV7-3 and TRBJ1-1; weak D call: TRBD1 (6 bases). Per the germline V gene, CDR1 is SGHTA and CDR2 is FQGTGA. The V gene lost 4 bases and the J gene lost 6 bases, with 12 bases spanning the gap. The CDR3 is 13 residues long. The CDR3 sequence: CASSSHRVAEAFF. In DNA form, the CDR3 reads TGTGCCAGCAGCTCACACAGGGTGGCTGAAGCTTTCTTT.

V is TRBV9 and J is TRBJ2-2; TRBD1 aligns across 7 bases. The CDR3 extends over 16 amino acids. CDR1 is SGDLS, CDR2 YYNGEE, per germline. The trim removed 4 bases at V and 5 bases at J, leaving 11 bases unmatched. CDR3 amino acids: CASSPRDSERTGELFF. CDR3 coding DNA: TGTGCCAGCAGCCCCCGGGACAGCGAAAGAACCGGGGAGCTGTTTTTT.

The chain combines TRBV5-8 with TRBJ1-1, with 7 nucleotides matching TRBD1. The CDR3 length is 15 residues. With 2 bases clipped from V and 7 bases from J, the junction kept 11 bases outside the gene matches. Germline lookup yields CDR1 SGHTS and CDR2 YDEGEE. The DNA of the CDR3 is TGTGCCAGCAGCTTCTTCCAGGGGGGAATCGGTGAAGCTTTCTTT. It translates to CASSFFQGGIGEAFF.

This chain joins TRBV5-1 and TRBJ1-2; D call uncertain. Germline values: CDR1 SGHRS, CDR2 YFSETQ. The V end was cut by 0 bases, the J end by 0 bases, with 9 bases between. The CDR3 runs 15 residues. CDR3 amino acids: CASSLGGLTNYGYTF. CDR3 DNA sequence: TGCGCCAGCAGCTTGGGAGGACTTACTAACTATGGCTACACCTTC.